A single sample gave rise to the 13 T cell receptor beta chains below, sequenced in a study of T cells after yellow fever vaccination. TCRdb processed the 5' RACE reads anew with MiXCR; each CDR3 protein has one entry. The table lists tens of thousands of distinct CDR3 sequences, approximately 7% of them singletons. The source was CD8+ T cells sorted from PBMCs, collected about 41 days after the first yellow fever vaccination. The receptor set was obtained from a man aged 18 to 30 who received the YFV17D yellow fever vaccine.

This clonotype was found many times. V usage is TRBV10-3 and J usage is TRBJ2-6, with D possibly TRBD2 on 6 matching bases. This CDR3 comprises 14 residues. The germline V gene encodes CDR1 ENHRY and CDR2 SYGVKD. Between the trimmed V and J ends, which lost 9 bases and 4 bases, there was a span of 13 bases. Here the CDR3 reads CAISRELGANVLTF. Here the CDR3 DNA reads TGTGCCATTTCTCGGGAGTTGGGGGCCAACGTCCTGACTTTC.

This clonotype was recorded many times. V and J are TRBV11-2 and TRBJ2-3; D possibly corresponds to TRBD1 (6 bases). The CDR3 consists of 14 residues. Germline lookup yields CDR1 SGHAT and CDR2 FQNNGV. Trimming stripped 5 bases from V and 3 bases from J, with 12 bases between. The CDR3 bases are TGTGCCAGCAGCCATCCAGGGGAGACAGATACGCAGTATTTT. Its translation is CASSHPGETDTQYF.

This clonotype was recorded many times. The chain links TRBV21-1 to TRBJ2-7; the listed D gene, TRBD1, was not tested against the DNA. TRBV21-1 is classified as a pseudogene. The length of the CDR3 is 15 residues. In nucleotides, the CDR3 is TGTGCCAGCAGCATAGGGACAGGCGAGAGGTACGAGCAGTACTTC. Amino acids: CASSIGTGERYEQYF.

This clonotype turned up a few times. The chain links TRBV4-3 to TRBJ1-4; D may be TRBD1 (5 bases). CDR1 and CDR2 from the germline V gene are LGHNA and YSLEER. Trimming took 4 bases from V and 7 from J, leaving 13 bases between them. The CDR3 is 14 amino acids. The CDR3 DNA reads TGCGCCAGCAGCCGACAGAAGAGTTTTGAAAAACTGTTTTTT. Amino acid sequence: CASSRQKSFEKLFF.

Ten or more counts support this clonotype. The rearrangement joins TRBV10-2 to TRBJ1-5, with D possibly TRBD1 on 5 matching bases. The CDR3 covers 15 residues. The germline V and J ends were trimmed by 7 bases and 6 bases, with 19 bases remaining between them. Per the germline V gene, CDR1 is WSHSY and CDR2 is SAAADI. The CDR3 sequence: CASTQEGEVGQPQHF. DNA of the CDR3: TGCGCCAGCACCCAAGAAGGGGAAGTGGGTCAGCCCCAGCATTTT.

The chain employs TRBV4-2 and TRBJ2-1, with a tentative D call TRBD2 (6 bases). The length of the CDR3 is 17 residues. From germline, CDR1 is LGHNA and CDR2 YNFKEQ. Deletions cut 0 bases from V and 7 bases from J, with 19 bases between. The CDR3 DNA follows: TGTGCCAGCAGCCAAGATGGAAGCGGAACTGGGGGGAATGAGCAGTTCTTC. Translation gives CASSQDGSGTGGNEQFF.

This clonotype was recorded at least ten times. The CDR3 coding sequence is TGTGCCAGCAGCCCCAGCCTGGACAGCTACTACGAGCAGTACTTC. Its translation: CASSPSLDSYYEQYF. This sequence joins TRBV12-3 or TRBV12-4 and TRBJ2-7; D perhaps matches TRBD1 (6 bases). This CDR3 region has 15 residues. The V and J ends lost 6 bases and 3 bases respectively, with 18 bases between them.

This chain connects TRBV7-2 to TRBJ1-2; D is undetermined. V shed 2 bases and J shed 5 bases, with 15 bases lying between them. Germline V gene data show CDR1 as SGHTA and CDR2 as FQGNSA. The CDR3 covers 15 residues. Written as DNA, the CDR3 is TGTGCCAGCAGCTTAAGTTTGTCGCGTAATTATGGCTACACCTTC. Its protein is CASSLSLSRNYGYTF.

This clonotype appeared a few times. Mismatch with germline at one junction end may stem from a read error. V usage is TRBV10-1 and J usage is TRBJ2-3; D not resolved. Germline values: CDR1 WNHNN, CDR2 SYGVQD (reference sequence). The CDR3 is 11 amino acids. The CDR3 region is CASSGIGTHYF. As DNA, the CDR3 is TGCGCCAGCAGTGGAATCGGTACGCACTATTTT.

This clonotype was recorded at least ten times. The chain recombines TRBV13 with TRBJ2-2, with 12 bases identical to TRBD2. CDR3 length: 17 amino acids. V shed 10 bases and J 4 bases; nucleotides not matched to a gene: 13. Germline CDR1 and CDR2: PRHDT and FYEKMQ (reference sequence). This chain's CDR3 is CATCRTSGAPGTGELFF. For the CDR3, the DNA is TGTGCCACCTGCCGGACTAGCGGGGCCCCGGGCACCGGGGAGCTGTTTTTT.

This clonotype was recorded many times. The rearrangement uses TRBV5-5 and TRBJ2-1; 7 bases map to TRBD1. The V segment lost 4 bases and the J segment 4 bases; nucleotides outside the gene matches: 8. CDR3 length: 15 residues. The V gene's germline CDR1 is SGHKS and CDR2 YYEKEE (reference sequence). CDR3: CASSPTGAGYNEQFF. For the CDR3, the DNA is TGTGCCAGCAGCCCTACAGGGGCGGGTTACAATGAGCAGTTCTTC.

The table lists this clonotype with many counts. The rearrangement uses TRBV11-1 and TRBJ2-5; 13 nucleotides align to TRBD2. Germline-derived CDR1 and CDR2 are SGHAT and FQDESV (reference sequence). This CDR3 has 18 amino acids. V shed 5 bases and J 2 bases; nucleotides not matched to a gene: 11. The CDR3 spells CASSQSGEGLAGQETQYF. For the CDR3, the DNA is TGTGCCAGCAGCCAGAGCGGCGAGGGACTAGCGGGGCAAGAGACCCAGTACTTC.

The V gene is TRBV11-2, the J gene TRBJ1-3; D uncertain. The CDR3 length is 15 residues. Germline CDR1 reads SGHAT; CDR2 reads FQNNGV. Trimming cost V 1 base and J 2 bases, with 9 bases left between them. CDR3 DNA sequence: TGTGCCAGCAGCTTAGTTTCGGGGACTGGAAACACCATATATTTT. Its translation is CASSLVSGTGNTIYF.